Shown below are 19 T cell receptor beta chains from a single sample sequenced in a study of blood T cell repertoires in COVID-19. Clones were sequenced by immunoSEQ multiplex PCR, and TCRdb holds only the in-frame ones, with some missing. The data contain under 85,000 clones, around 86% of them singletons. The sample consisted of peripheral blood. These receptors originate from a middle-aged man with COVID-19, enrolled during active disease.

The chain has TRBV5-6 and TRBJ1-5, with a tentative D call TRBD1 (5 bases). The germline V gene encodes CDR1 SGHDT and CDR2 YYEEEE. This CDR3 contains 15 residues. Between the trimmed V and J ends, which lost 5 bases and 3 bases, there was a span of 15 bases. The chain's CDR3 is CASSLTRAPNQPQHF. The CDR3 DNA is TGTGCCAGCAGTCTGACCAGGGCCCCCAATCAGCCCCAGCATTTT.

The J gene is TRBJ2-5, the V gene TRBV7-8; TRBD1 is a possible D gene (6 bases). The CDR3 loop spans 14 amino acids. Looked up from germline, CDR1 is SGHVS and CDR2 is FQNEAQ. The germline V and J ends were trimmed by 0 bases and 4 bases, with 9 bases remaining between them. The CDR3 here is CASSLAGHTETQYF. DNA for the CDR3: TGTGCCAGCAGCTTAGCGGGACACACAGAGACCCAGTACTTC.

The chain is built from TRBV6-5 and TRBJ1-4, with D possibly matching TRBD1 (6 bases). Looked up from germline, CDR1 is MNHEY and CDR2 is SVGAGI. The CDR3 loop spans 14 amino acids. The V end was cut by 6 bases, the J end by 6 bases, with 14 bases between. The CDR3 sequence: CASRSGQLYEKLFF. The DNA for the CDR3 is TGTGCCAGCAGGTCTGGACAGCTTTATGAAAAACTGTTTTTT.

The chain employs TRBV6-1 and TRBJ2-1, with D maybe TRBD2 (6 bases). There are 18 residues in the CDR3. V lost 4 bases, J lost 4 bases, and 23 bases lay in between. CDR1 MNHNS and CDR2 SASEGT come from the germline V gene. CDR3 in DNA: TGTGCCAGCAGTGGAGGGCAGATGAAGGGAGGTATTTACAATGAGCAGTTCTTC. This gives the protein CASSGGQMKGGIYNEQFF.

The J gene is TRBJ1-1, the V gene TRBV6-1; TRBD1 is a possible D gene (5 bases). Germline V gives CDR1 MNHNS, CDR2 SASEGT. The CDR3 is 14 amino acids. Trimming shortened V by 2 bases and J by 4 bases, and 11 bases separated the two germline ends. CDR3 residues: CASSERGLITEAFF. CDR3 nucleotides: TGTGCCAGCAGTGAAAGGGGACTTATCACTGAAGCTTTCTTT.

This clone turned up a few times. The rearrangement joins TRBV6-5 to TRBJ2-7; 11 nucleotides agree with TRBD2. The CDR3 is 14 residues long. The V segment lost 6 bases and the J segment 0 bases; nucleotides outside the gene matches: 1. Germline CDR1 is MNHEY and CDR2 is SVGAGI. CDR3 in DNA: TGTGCCAGCAGAACTAGCGGGGGCTCCTACGAGCAGTACTTC. Its translation is CASRTSGGSYEQYF.

The V gene is TRBV6-2 or TRBV6-3, the J gene TRBJ1-3, with D possibly TRBD1 on 5 matching bases. The V end lost 6 bases, the J end lost 12 bases, and 18 bases lay between the germline ends. CDR3 size: 13 residues. Germline CDR1 is MNHEY and CDR2 is SVGEGT. CDR3 DNA: TGTGCCAGCAGCCTTACCGGACACCTCGTCATATATTTT. Protein product: CASSLTGHLVIYF.

This clone appeared a single time. This chain links TRBV28 with TRBJ1-4, with TRBD1 matching 7 bases. V lost 6 bases to trimming and J lost 6 bases; unmatched junction nucleotides: 7. There are 14 residues in the CDR3. Germline V lookup: CDR1 MDHEN, CDR2 SYDVKM. The CDR3 DNA reads as TGTGCCAGCAGCCCTGGCGGGACAGATGAAAAACTGTTTTTT. Its translation: CASSPGGTDEKLFF.

The chain recombines TRBV6-6 with TRBJ1-3, with TRBD1 identical over 7 bases. The CDR3 totals 14 residues. The V gene's germline CDR1 is MNHNY and CDR2 SVGAGI (reference sequence). V lost 6 bases, J lost 3 bases, and 5 bases stayed unmatched. The CDR3: CASRETGVGNTIYF. The DNA for the CDR3 is TGTGCCAGCAGAGAAACAGGGGTTGGAAACACCATATATTTT.

The rearrangement joins TRBV7-3 to TRBJ2-1, with TRBD2 as a possible D gene (6 bases). The CDR3 has 15 amino acids. V lost 3 bases, J lost 3 bases, and 12 bases lay in between. In germline, CDR1 is SGHTA, CDR2 FQGTGA. The CDR3 spells CASSLGTGIYNEQFF. The CDR3, as DNA: TGTGCCAGCAGCTTGGGGACTGGTATCTACAATGAGCAGTTCTTC.

The chain carries TRBV6-1 and TRBJ1-6, with D unresolved. The germline CDR1 and CDR2 sequences are MNHNS and SASEGT. Deletions cut 0 bases from V and 8 bases from J, with 5 bases between. CDR3 size: 13 residues. The CDR3 reads CASSEAPDSPLHF. CDR3 nucleotide sequence: TGTGCCAGCAGTGAAGCGCCAGATTCACCCCTCCACTTT.

The CDR3 here is CASSEGPQVDGYTF. The CDR3 DNA is TGTGCCAGCAGTGAAGGGCCACAGGTGGATGGCTACACCTTC. This chain connects TRBV2 to TRBJ1-2; perhaps TRBD1 as D (5 bases). The CDR3 runs to 14 residues. Germline CDR1 is SNHLY and CDR2 is FYNNEI. V shed 1 base and J shed 6 bases, with 12 bases lying between them.

This clone was counted a single time. The germline gene is not matched at one end of the junction; a read error may be the cause. DNA for the CDR3: TGTGCCAGCAGTTTGGGACAGGCGAACACTGAAGCTTTCTTT. This translates into CASSLGQANTEAFF. The chain combines TRBV5-4 with TRBJ1-1; the match to TRBD1 covers 8 bases. The CDR3 runs to 14 residues. Germline loops: CDR1 SGHNT, CDR2 YYREEE (reference sequence).

The genes are TRBV7-9 and TRBJ2-7; D possibly corresponds to TRBD2 (6 bases). Germline V gene data show CDR1 as SEHNR and CDR2 as FQNEAQ (reference sequence). Trimming stripped 5 bases from V and 6 bases from J, with 20 bases between. The CDR3 is 15 residues long. CDR3 nucleotide sequence: TGTGCCAGCAGCCCCCCCCGTGGAGGGTTAAGCGAGCAGTACTTC. Protein product: CASSPPRGGLSEQYF. Looking up the rest from reference TRBV7-9 and TRBJ2-7 gives the full variable domain: DTGVSQNPRHKITKRGQNVTFRCDPISEHNRLYWYRQTLGQGPEFLTYFQNEAQLEKSRLLSDRFSAERPKGSFSTLEIQRTEQGDSAMYLCASSPPRGGLSEQYFGPGTRLTVT.

This chain uses TRBV18 with TRBJ2-1, with D maybe TRBD1 (6 bases). Per the germline V gene, CDR1 is KGHSH and CDR2 is LQKENI. This CDR3 is built from 15 residues. V was pared by 3 bases and J by 4 bases, with 13 bases between. CDR3 sequence: CASSPGAGEYNEQFF. CDR3 DNA sequence: TGTGCCAGCTCACCGGGGGCAGGAGAATACAATGAGCAGTTCTTC.

This chain links TRBV3-1 (or the pseudogene TRBV3-2) with TRBJ2-2; 7 bases map to TRBD2. Germline V gene data show CDR1 as LGHDT and CDR2 as YNNKEL (reference sequence). V shed 5 bases and J 1 base; nucleotides not matched to a gene: 7. CDR3 length equals 16 residues. CDR3 residues: CASSTPSGVNTGELFF. CDR3 DNA sequence: TGTGCCAGCAGCACTCCCAGCGGGGTGAACACCGGGGAGCTGTTTTTT.

The chain carries TRBV2 and TRBJ2-2, with 7 bases identical to TRBD1. CDR3 size: 16 residues. The V gene end was trimmed by 8 bases and the J gene end by 2 bases; junction bases not matched to a gene: 11. Germline loops: CDR1 SNHLY, CDR2 FYNNEI. CDR3 protein: CASDKEGGFNTGELFF. The CDR3 nucleotides read TGTGCCAGCGACAAGGAAGGGGGCTTTAACACCGGGGAGCTGTTTTTT.

J is TRBJ2-5 and V is TRBV2; the D gene is possibly TRBD2 (6 bases). Germline values: CDR1 SNHLY, CDR2 FYNNEI. The CDR3 is 14 amino acids. V lost 7 bases and J lost 7, with 19 bases in between. DNA of the CDR3: TGTGCCAGCAAGGGCGGGACTGCCGAGTGGACCCAGTACTTC. The encoded protein is CASKGGTAEWTQYF.

This chain links TRBV6-6 with TRBJ2-3; 7 bases map to TRBD2. CDR3 length: 16 residues. The trim removed 5 bases at V and 2 bases at J, leaving 10 bases unmatched. Germline assignment: CDR1 MNHNY and CDR2 SVGAGI (reference sequence). CDR3 residues: CASSRAGLMYTDTQYF. The DNA of the CDR3 is TGTGCCAGCAGTCGAGCGGGGTTGATGTACACAGATACGCAGTATTTT.